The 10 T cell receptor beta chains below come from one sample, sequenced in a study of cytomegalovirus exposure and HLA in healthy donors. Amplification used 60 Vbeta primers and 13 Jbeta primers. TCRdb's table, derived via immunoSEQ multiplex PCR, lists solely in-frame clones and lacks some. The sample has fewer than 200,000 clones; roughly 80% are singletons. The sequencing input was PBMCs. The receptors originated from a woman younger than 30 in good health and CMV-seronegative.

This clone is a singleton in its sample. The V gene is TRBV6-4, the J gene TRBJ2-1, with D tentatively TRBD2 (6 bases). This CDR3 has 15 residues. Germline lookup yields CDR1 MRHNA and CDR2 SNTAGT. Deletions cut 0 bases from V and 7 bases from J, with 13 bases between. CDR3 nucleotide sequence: TGTGCCAGCAGTGACTCGGCGGGAACTGGTAATGAGCAGTTCTTC. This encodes CASSDSAGTGNEQFF.

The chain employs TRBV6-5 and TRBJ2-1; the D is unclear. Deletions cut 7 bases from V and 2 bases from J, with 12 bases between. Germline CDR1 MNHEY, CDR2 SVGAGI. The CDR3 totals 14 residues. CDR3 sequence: CASTESAAYNEQFF. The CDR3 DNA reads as TGTGCCAGCACTGAAAGTGCAGCCTACAATGAGCAGTTCTTC.

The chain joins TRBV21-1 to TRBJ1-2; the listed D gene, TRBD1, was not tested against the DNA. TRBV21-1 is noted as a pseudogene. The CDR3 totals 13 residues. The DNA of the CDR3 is TGTGCCAGCAGCAATCCCGCTTCAGATGGCTACACCTTC. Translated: CASSNPASDGYTF.

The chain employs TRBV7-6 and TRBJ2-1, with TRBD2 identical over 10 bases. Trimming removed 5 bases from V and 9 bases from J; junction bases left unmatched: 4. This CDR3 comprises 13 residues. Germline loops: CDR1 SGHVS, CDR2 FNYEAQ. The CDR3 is CASSPSGSGEQFF. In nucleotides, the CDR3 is TGTGCCAGCAGCCCTAGCGGGAGCGGTGAGCAGTTCTTC.

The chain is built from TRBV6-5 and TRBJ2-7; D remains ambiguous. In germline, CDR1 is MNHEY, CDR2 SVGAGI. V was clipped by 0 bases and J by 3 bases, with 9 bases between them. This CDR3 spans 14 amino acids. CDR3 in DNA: TGTGCCAGCAGTTACTCCCCGAGTGGCTACGAGCAGTACTTC. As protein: CASSYSPSGYEQYF.

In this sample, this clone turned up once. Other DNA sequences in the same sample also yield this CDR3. The CDR3 protein is CASSDSGGAGANVLTF. The CDR3 coding sequence is TGTGCCAGCAGTGACTCAGGAGGGGCTGGGGCCAACGTCCTGACTTTC. This sequence joins TRBV6-4 and TRBJ2-6; a possible D gene is TRBD2 (6 bases). Between the trimmed V and J ends, which lost 0 bases and 2 bases, there was a span of 8 bases. This CDR3 is 16 amino acids long. The germline V gene encodes CDR1 MRHNA and CDR2 SNTAGT.

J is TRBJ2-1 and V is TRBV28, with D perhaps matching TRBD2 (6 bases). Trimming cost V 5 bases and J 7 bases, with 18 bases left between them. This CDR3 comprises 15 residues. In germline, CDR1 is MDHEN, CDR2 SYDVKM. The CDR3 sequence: CASSPGTDYRNEQFF. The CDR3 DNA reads TGTGCCAGCAGTCCCGGGACGGACTACAGGAATGAGCAGTTCTTC.

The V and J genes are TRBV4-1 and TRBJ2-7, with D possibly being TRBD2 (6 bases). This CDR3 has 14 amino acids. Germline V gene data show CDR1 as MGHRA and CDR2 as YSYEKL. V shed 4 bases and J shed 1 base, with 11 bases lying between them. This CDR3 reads CASSLPGGSYEQYF. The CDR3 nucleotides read TGCGCCAGCAGCCTCCCCGGAGGGTCCTACGAGCAGTACTTC.

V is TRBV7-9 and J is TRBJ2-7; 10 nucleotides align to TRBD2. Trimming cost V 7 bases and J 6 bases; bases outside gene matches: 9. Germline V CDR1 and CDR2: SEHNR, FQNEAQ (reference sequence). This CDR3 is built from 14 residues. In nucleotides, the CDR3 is TGTGCCAGCACCATTAGCGGGAGGTTGGGCGAGCAGTACTTC. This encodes CASTISGRLGEQYF.

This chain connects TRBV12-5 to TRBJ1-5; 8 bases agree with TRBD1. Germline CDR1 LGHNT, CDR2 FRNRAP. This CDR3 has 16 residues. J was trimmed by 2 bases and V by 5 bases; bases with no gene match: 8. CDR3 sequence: CASGPDREGGNQPQHF. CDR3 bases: TGTGCTAGTGGTCCGGACAGGGAGGGCGGCAATCAGCCCCAGCATTTT.